These T cell receptor beta chains were read from a single sample in a study of blood T cell repertoires in COVID-19. Profiling relied on immunoSEQ multiplex PCR, and the TCRdb table lists in-frame clones only, not all of them. This sample has roughly 250,000 clones; 82% occur once, and the top ten carry 4.5% to 6%. Sequenced sample: peripheral blood. Receptors were obtained from an elderly woman with active or convalescent COVID-19. Each CDR3 is given with its conserved first and last residue. The D gene is left open where the match is weak. Not every row has a clone size; where given, it reads once, few, many or a size class.

cdr3_nt	cdr3_aa	v_call	j_call	d_call	clone_size
TGTGCCAGTAGCCCCGGGGGCACAGATACGCAGTATTTT	CASSPGGTDTQYF	TRBV19	TRBJ2-3	-	-
TGTGCCAGCAGCAAGGGACTAGCGGAAGAGACCCAGTACTTC	CASSKGLAEETQYF	TRBV2	TRBJ2-5	TRBD2	-
TGTGCCAGTAGTACCCGATCTTATCGTAGCGGTAGCACAGATACGCAGTATTTT	CASSTRSYRSGSTDTQYF	TRBV19	TRBJ2-3	-	-
TGTGCCAGCAGTGTTGGGCTAACTAGCAATCAGCCCCAGCATTTT	CASSVGLTSNQPQHF	TRBV2	TRBJ1-5	-	-
TGTGCCAGCAGATGGACAGGGGGCCACCCCTGGAATCAGCCCCAGCATTTT	CASRWTGGHPWNQPQHF	TRBV28	TRBJ1-5	TRBD1	-
TGTGCCAGCAGCCTACAGGATTCCCTCCACTTT	CASSLQDSLHF	TRBV28	TRBJ1-6	-	-
TGTGCCAGCAGTTATAGTTGGGGTAGCGTTCCCAATCAGCCCCAGCATTTT	CASSYSWGSVPNQPQHF	TRBV28	TRBJ1-5	-	-
TGTGCCAGCAGCTTATTCGTGCGACAGGGGGGCGAGCAGTACTTC	CASSLFVRQGGEQYF	TRBV7-8	TRBJ2-7	TRBD1	-
TGTGCCAGCAGTTCCGGTTTCTATGGCTACACCTTC	CASSSGFYGYTF	TRBV28	TRBJ1-2	-	-
TGCAGTGCTAGTTCGCCAGGGAACATTCAGTACTTC	CSASSPGNIQYF	TRBV20-1	TRBJ2-4	-	-
TGTGCCATCAGCTCTGGACAGTTGAACACTGAAGCTTTCTTT	CAISSGQLNTEAFF	TRBV10-3	TRBJ1-1	-	-
TGTGCCAGCAGCCAAGATGTCCTAGCGGGAGGGCCTCAGTACTTC	CASSQDVLAGGPQYF	TRBV3-1/TRBV3-2	TRBJ2-7	TRBD2	-
TGTGCCAGCAGTTTGGCTAGCAGGACGGGGAACACTGAAGCTTTCTTT	CASSLASRTGNTEAFF	TRBV28	TRBJ1-1	-	once
TGTGCCAGTAGTGCCTACGGGGGGGTTAATTCACCCCTCCACTTT	CASSAYGGVNSPLHF	TRBV19	TRBJ1-6	-	-
TGTGCCTGGAGTGGGGCACCTAATGAAAAACTGTTTTTT	CAWSGAPNEKLFF	TRBV30	TRBJ1-4	-	-
TGTGCCAGCAGCGAGGACAGGCCAAACTTCGAAAAACTGTTTTTT	CASSEDRPNFEKLFF	TRBV2	TRBJ1-4	TRBD1	-
TGTGCCAGCAGTTTGGCCCTCCCTACTTGGACAGGCGCTAATTCACCCCTCCACTTT	CASSLALPTWTGANSPLHF	TRBV28	TRBJ1-6	TRBD1	-
TGTGCCAGCAGTGAAAATCCACTAGGACAGCCTTTTGGGCAGCCCCAGCATTTT	CASSENPLGQPFGQPQHF	TRBV2	TRBJ1-5	-	-
TGTGCCAGCAGTCACAGAGCTAACTATGGCTACACCTTC	CASSHRANYGYTF	TRBV2	TRBJ1-2	-	-
TGTGCCAGCAGCCTAGCTCACTGGCGGGAGCACGATACGCAGTATTTT	CASSLAHWREHDTQYF	TRBV21-1	TRBJ2-3	-	-
TGTGCCAGCTCAGGACAGGGGGCTGAAGCTTTCTTT	CASSGQGAEAFF	TRBV6-1	TRBJ1-1	TRBD1	-
TGTGCCAGTAGTATAGATACCGGCGGGAGTTTTTTCGTTGAGCAGTTCTTC	CASSIDTGGSFFVEQFF	TRBV19	TRBJ2-1	TRBD2	once
TGTGCCAGCAGTGTGGGGACAGGGGGGAATCAGCCCCAGCATTTT	CASSVGTGGNQPQHF	TRBV27	TRBJ1-5	TRBD1	-
TGCGCCAGCAGCATACAAAGGACAGGGGACGAGACCCAGTACTTC	CASSIQRTGDETQYF	TRBV5-1	TRBJ2-5	TRBD1	-
TGTGCCAGCAGCGTAGCGACAGGGGAGGGCTACACCTTC	CASSVATGEGYTF	TRBV9	TRBJ1-2	TRBD1	few
TGTGCCAGCAGCGTAGGAGACAGGCGCTATGGCTACACCTTC	CASSVGDRRYGYTF	TRBV9	TRBJ1-2	-	-
TGTGCCAGCAGCTTTAGGGGAGGTCAGCCCCAGCATTTT	CASSFRGGQPQHF	TRBV7-2	TRBJ1-5	-	once
TGTGCCACCAGCGCCCCTGGAGCGGGAGTGTACAATGAGCAGTTCTTC	CATSAPGAGVYNEQFF	TRBV15	TRBJ2-1	TRBD2	-
TGCGCCAGCAGCCCGCTTACGCCCAGGCACGCGAACACCGGGGAGCTGTTTTTT	CASSPLTPRHANTGELFF	TRBV4-1	TRBJ2-2	-	few
TGCGCCAGCAGCTTGGCCTTAGGAGGGGGCACAGATACGCAGTATTTT	CASSLALGGGTDTQYF	TRBV5-1	TRBJ2-3	-	few
TGTGCCAGCAGCAAAGCGGAGGGGCGCGTTCACGAGCAGTACTTC	CASSKAEGRVHEQYF	TRBV21-1	TRBJ2-7	-	-
TGTGCCACCAGCAGAGAAGGACTAGCGGGTTGGCAGACCCAGTACTTC	CATSREGLAGWQTQYF	TRBV15	TRBJ2-5	TRBD2	once
TGTGCCAGCAGGGACCGGACAGGGCCATTGAACACTGAAGCTTTCTTT	CASRDRTGPLNTEAFF	TRBV7-9	TRBJ1-1	TRBD1	-
TGTGCCAGCAGGGCACCCTCCGGGACAGGGGACTCACCCCTCCACTTT	CASRAPSGTGDSPLHF	TRBV28	TRBJ1-6	TRBD1	-
TGTGCCAGCTTTCCGGGGTCCTACAATGAGCAGTTCTTC	CASFPGSYNEQFF	TRBV6-5	TRBJ2-1	-	-
TGTGCCAGCAGCCCAGACAGGGGGCTCGGTGGCTACACCTTC	CASSPDRGLGGYTF	TRBV11-2	TRBJ1-2	TRBD1	once
TGTGCCAGCAGCTCATCCTGGACAGGGACAAAGCAGCCCCAGCATTTT	CASSSSWTGTKQPQHF	TRBV5-8	TRBJ1-5	TRBD1	-
TGTGCCAGCAGTCCTGGTGAGCACGCTGAAGCTTTCTTT	CASSPGEHAEAFF	TRBV3-1/TRBV3-2	TRBJ1-1	-	-
TGTGCCAGCACCCTAATCGGGACAGGCAATGAGCAGTTCTTC	CASTLIGTGNEQFF	TRBV2	TRBJ2-1	TRBD1	-
TGTGCCAGCAGCCAGGCGAGGGGGAACTATGGCTACACCTTC	CASSQARGNYGYTF	TRBV5-5	TRBJ1-2	-	-
TGCGCCAGCAGCCGCGCCGCAGGGACTAATGAAAAACTGTTTTTT	CASSRAAGTNEKLFF	TRBV5-1	TRBJ1-4	-	-
TGTGCCAGCTCACCACTCTCGGACATATACAATGAGCAGTTCTTC	CASSPLSDIYNEQFF	TRBV18	TRBJ2-1	-	-
TGCAGCGCCGGGACTTTCTCTGGAAACACCATATATTTT	CSAGTFSGNTIYF	TRBV29-1	TRBJ1-3	-	few
TGTGCCAGCAGCTTGTTGGGACTAGGAGTGGAGACCCAGTACTTC	CASSLLGLGVETQYF	TRBV5-4	TRBJ2-5	TRBD2	few
TGCGCCAGCAGCGTTTTAGCGGGAGTAAACTACGAGCAGTACTTC	CASSVLAGVNYEQYF	TRBV5-1	TRBJ2-7	TRBD2	-
TGTGCCAGCAGTTCTCACAGTTTAAACTATGGCTACACCTTC	CASSSHSLNYGYTF	TRBV6-5	TRBJ1-2	-	few